The 21 T cell receptor beta chains below were found in one sample sequenced in a study of blood T cell repertoires in COVID-19. Profiling relied on immunoSEQ multiplex PCR, and the TCRdb table lists in-frame clones only, not all of them. The table shows some 130,000 clones, with 81% occurring only once. The sample comprised peripheral blood. The origin of the receptors is a woman aged 55-69 years with active or convalescent COVID-19.

The genes are TRBV7-2 and TRBJ1-2, with no clear D. Trimming took 4 bases from V and 7 from J, leaving 13 bases between them. CDR1 is SGHTA, CDR2 FQGNSA, per germline. The CDR3 spans 13 residues. The CDR3 DNA reads TGTGCCAGCAGCTCCGGGCGGGATCTTGGCTACACCTTC. Amino acid sequence: CASSSGRDLGYTF.

V is TRBV19 and J is TRBJ2-1; TRBD2 might be the D (6 bases). The CDR3 sequence is 14 residues long. Trimming left V 8 bases short and J 6 bases short, with 17 bases between. CDR1 LNHDA and CDR2 SQIVND come from the germline V gene (reference sequence). The CDR3 DNA reads TGTGCCAGTCCCGGGGGACCTCGGAGCAATGAGCAGTTCTTC. This gives the protein CASPGGPRSNEQFF.

The chain employs TRBV18 and TRBJ1-5; D is unresolved. This CDR3 spans 14 amino acids. CDR1 is KGHSH and CDR2 is LQKENI in the germline V gene. Trimming took off 5 bases at V and 3 bases at J, with 11 bases between the two ends. The CDR3 sequence: CASSETQYNQPQHF. Here the CDR3 DNA reads TGTGCCAGCTCAGAAACACAGTACAATCAGCCCCAGCATTTT.

V usage is TRBV7-2 and J usage is TRBJ2-1, with D unresolved. V lost 0 bases and J lost 8, with 11 bases in between. The germline V gene encodes CDR1 SGHTA and CDR2 FQGNSA. This CDR3 comprises 14 residues. CDR3 sequence: CASSLAARSYEQFF. CDR3 DNA: TGTGCCAGCAGCTTAGCCGCGCGATCATATGAGCAGTTCTTC.

The chain is built from TRBV29-1 and TRBJ1-2; 8 bases agree with TRBD1. The CDR3 length is 12 residues. Germline assignment: CDR1 SQVTM and CDR2 ANQGSEA. With V trimmed by 2 bases and J by 6 bases, 2 bases remained unmatched. The CDR3 DNA reads as TGCAGCGTTGAACAGGGGGCGAATGGCTACACCTTC. This gives the protein CSVEQGANGYTF.

Only one count was recorded for this clone. This chain joins TRBV6-6 and TRBJ1-4, with 10 nucleotides matching TRBD1. J gave up 8 bases and V 8 bases, and 5 bases lay outside the gene matches. The CDR3 covers 13 residues. Per the germline V gene, CDR1 is MNHNY and CDR2 is SVGAGI (reference sequence). This CDR3 reads CASCGTGEEKLFF. Here the CDR3 DNA reads TGTGCCAGCTGCGGGACAGGGGAAGAAAAACTGTTTTTT.

The V and J genes are TRBV19 and TRBJ2-7, with 8 bases lining up with TRBD2. The V gene's germline CDR1 is LNHDA and CDR2 SQIVND (reference sequence). Unmatched junction bases numbered 11, after V lost 6 bases and J lost 4 bases. The CDR3 spans 15 residues. Here the CDR3 DNA reads TGTGCCAGTAGCTACGGAGCGGGAGATTTGTACGAGCAGTACTTC. Its protein product is CASSYGAGDLYEQYF.

This chain links TRBV9 with TRBJ2-2; 8 positions match TRBD2. Trimming cost V 2 bases and J 2 bases; bases outside gene matches: 5. The length of the CDR3 is 16 residues. CDR1 and CDR2 from the germline V gene are SGDLS and YYNGEE. CDR3 in amino acids: CASSVSGTGNTGELFF. The CDR3 DNA sequence: TGTGCCAGCAGCGTTAGCGGGACGGGAAACACCGGGGAGCTGTTTTTT.

The rearrangement uses TRBV10-2 and TRBJ1-2; TRBD1 agrees at 7 bases. Germline trimming cut 2 bases from V and 1 base from J; bases unmatched to any gene: 4. Germline CDR1 reads WSHSY; CDR2 reads SAAADI. The length of the CDR3 is 15 residues. CDR3 sequence reads: CASSEGTDINYGYTF. The CDR3 region has the DNA TGCGCCAGCAGTGAGGGGACAGACATTAACTATGGCTACACCTTC.

The chain uses TRBV3-1 (or the pseudogene TRBV3-2) and TRBJ1-1, with TRBD1 matching 9 bases. The germline CDR1 and CDR2 sequences are LGHDT and YNNKEL (reference sequence). With 1 base clipped from V and 4 bases from J, the junction kept 1 base outside the gene matches. The CDR3 is 14 amino acids. The DNA for the CDR3 is TGTGCCAGCAGCCAAGGACAGGGGGGCACTGAAGCTTTCTTT. Amino acids: CASSQGQGGTEAFF.

The rearrangement uses TRBV7-3 and TRBJ2-1; 13 bases agree with TRBD2. This CDR3 contains 15 residues. V shed 2 bases and J 7 bases; nucleotides not matched to a gene: 2. Germline-derived CDR1 and CDR2 are SGHTA and FQGTGA. CDR3 in DNA: TGTGCCAGCAGCTTAGGGACTAGCGGGGCGAATGAGCAGTTCTTC. It encodes CASSLGTSGANEQFF.

V gene TRBV5-5 combines with J gene TRBJ1-2; TRBD1 agrees at 7 bases. The CDR3 is made up of 16 amino acids. Losses at the gene ends were 2 bases for V and 3 bases for J; bases not matched to a gene: 10. Germline lookup yields CDR1 SGHKS and CDR2 YYEKEE (reference sequence). CDR3 loop: CASSLSLRTGDYGYTF. The CDR3 nucleotides are TGTGCCAGCAGCTTATCGCTTAGGACAGGAGACTATGGCTACACCTTC.

The chain recombines TRBV6-5 with TRBJ2-5, with D possibly being TRBD2 (5 bases). V was trimmed by 7 bases and J by 0 bases, leaving 15 bases between them. In germline, CDR1 is MNHEY, CDR2 SVGAGI. The CDR3 length is 15 residues. CDR3: CASNPDFMYQETQYF. Written as DNA, the CDR3 is TGTGCCAGCAATCCGGACTTTATGTACCAAGAGACCCAGTACTTC.

V usage is TRBV3-1 (or the pseudogene TRBV3-2) and J usage is TRBJ2-3, with 7 nucleotides matching TRBD2. The CDR3 loop spans 15 amino acids. Per germline, CDR1 LGHDT and CDR2 YNNKEL (reference sequence). V gave up 4 bases and J gave up 0 bases; unmatched junction bases: 4. CDR3 protein: CASSLGTKSTDTQYF. In DNA form, the CDR3 reads TGTGCCAGCAGCCTCGGGACTAAAAGCACAGATACGCAGTATTTT.

The V gene is TRBV6-1, the J gene TRBJ1-4; D is possibly TRBD1 (6 bases). The CDR3 loop spans 12 amino acids. CDR1 MNHNS and CDR2 SASEGT come from the germline V gene. V lost 2 bases to trimming and J lost 8 bases, with 6 bases between them. CDR3 in DNA: TGTGCCAGCAGTGAACAGGGGGAAAAACTGTTTTTT. Protein: CASSEQGEKLFF.

This clone occurred once. The chain links TRBV2 to TRBJ2-5, with D possibly matching TRBD1 (7 bases). CDR3 size: 13 residues. Germline V lookup: CDR1 SNHLY, CDR2 FYNNEI. V was trimmed by 9 bases and J by 4 bases, leaving 15 bases between them. The CDR3 sequence: CASRGLAPETQYF. DNA of the CDR3: TGTGCCAGTAGGGGGCTAGCGCCAGAGACCCAGTACTTC.

The chain couples TRBV2 to TRBJ1-4; D might be TRBD1 (5 bases). The CDR3 loop spans 14 amino acids. Per germline, CDR1 SNHLY and CDR2 FYNNEI. V shed 6 bases and J shed 7 bases, with 15 bases lying between them. This chain's CDR3 is CASRMGVGGEKLFF. CDR3 bases: TGTGCCAGCAGAATGGGGGTGGGAGGTGAAAAACTGTTTTTT.

The gene calls are TRBV9 and TRBJ1-3; TRBD1 might be the D (5 bases). The CDR3 totals 14 residues. Trimming took off 4 bases at V and 4 bases at J, with 12 bases between the two ends. Germline CDR1 SGDLS, CDR2 YYNGEE. CDR3 loop: CASSLSGGGNTIYF. The CDR3 region has the DNA TGTGCCAGCAGCCTGAGCGGGGGGGGAAACACCATATATTTT.

This chain joins TRBV28 and TRBJ2-7; perhaps TRBD1 as D (6 bases). Per the germline V gene, CDR1 is MDHEN and CDR2 is SYDVKM. V lost 6 bases, J lost 0 bases, and 18 bases lay in between. The CDR3 runs 16 residues. The chain's CDR3 is CASSRSRDTNSYEQYF. CDR3 bases: TGTGCCAGCAGCCGTAGTCGGGACACCAACTCCTACGAGCAGTACTTC.

This rearrangement joins TRBV9 to TRBJ1-2, with D perhaps TRBD1 (6 bases). This CDR3 is 13 amino acids long. Trimming shortened V by 0 bases and J by 8 bases, and 11 bases separated the two germline ends. CDR1 and CDR2 from the germline V gene are SGDLS and YYNGEE. CDR3 nucleotides: TGTGCCAGCAGCGTAGGCAGGGGTAACGGCTACACCTTC. This encodes CASSVGRGNGYTF.

The chain joins TRBV19 to TRBJ2-5; 12 bases line up with TRBD2. Trimming cost V 5 bases and J 4 bases; bases outside gene matches: 8. CDR1 and CDR2 from the germline V gene are LNHDA and SQIVND (reference sequence). There are 16 residues in the CDR3. The CDR3 sequence: CASSESSGRAGETQYF. CDR3 bases: TGTGCCAGTAGTGAATCTAGCGGGAGGGCCGGAGAGACCCAGTACTTC.